Shown below are 6 T cell receptor beta chains from a single sample sequenced in a study of CD8+CD57+ T cells in acquired aplastic anemia. For CDR3 and TCR beta VDJ profiling, genomic DNA was the template used. TCRdb re-analysed the reads in MiXCR, keeping a single row per CDR3 protein. The sample lists about 270,000 distinct CDR3 sequences, 45% to 65% seen once, with less than 10% in the top ten. Material: sorted CD4+, CD8+, or CD8+CD57+ T cells (not recorded which) from PBMCs. All receptors derive from a human donor with severe aplastic anemia or a healthy control (not recorded which).

The rearrangement links TRBV24-1 to TRBJ2-7; the D is unclear. The CDR3 covers 11 residues. CDR1 and CDR2 (germline): KGHDR, SFDVKD. Between the trimmed V and J ends, which lost 1 base and 7 bases, there was a span of 4 bases. The DNA of the CDR3 is TGTGCCACCAGTGATTTCGGTGAGCAGTACTTC. It codes for CATSDFGEQYF.

This clonotype was recorded at least ten times. The rearrangement uses TRBV19 and TRBJ1-5, with TRBD1 matching over 7 bases. This CDR3 contains 19 residues. The ends lost 4 bases at V and 1 base at J; junction bases unmatched: 16. Germline V gives CDR1 LNHDA, CDR2 SQIVND (reference sequence). The CDR3 nucleotides read TGTGCCAGTAGTACGCGGCGGAGCAAACAGGGGCTGAGCAATCAGCCCCAGCATTTT. Its translation is CASSTRRSKQGLSNQPQHF.

This clonotype was found many times. This chain joins TRBV2 and TRBJ2-7; TRBD2 aligns across 7 bases. This CDR3 contains 14 residues. V was pared by 1 base and J by 7 bases, with 7 bases of the junction left unmatched. Germline assignment: CDR1 SNHLY and CDR2 FYNNEI. CDR3: CASSEESSGLEQYF. CDR3 coding DNA: TGTGCCAGCAGTGAAGAGTCTAGCGGCCTGGAGCAGTACTTC.

This sequence joins TRBV2 and TRBJ1-1, with 8 bases matching TRBD1. The CDR3 sequence is 15 residues long. V lost 3 bases to trimming and J lost 5 bases; unmatched junction nucleotides: 8. Germline V gives CDR1 SNHLY, CDR2 FYNNEI. CDR3 nucleotide sequence: TGTGCCAGCAGTGATTGGACAGGGAGAGGGACTGAAGCTTTCTTT. It codes for CASSDWTGRGTEAFF.

The chain carries TRBV6-5 and TRBJ1-2; D not certain. This CDR3 spans 16 amino acids. Germline lookup yields CDR1 MNHEY and CDR2 SVGAGI. V gave up 5 bases and J gave up 3 bases, with 19 bases separating them. This CDR3 reads CASSLSRHEVYYGYTF. For the CDR3, the DNA is TGTGCCAGCAGTCTCTCTCGGCATGAGGTTTACTATGGCTACACCTTC.

The V and J genes are TRBV20-1 and TRBJ2-7; no definite D call. In germline, CDR1 is DFQATT, CDR2 SNEGSKA (reference sequence). This CDR3 is 10 amino acids long. The CDR3 nucleotides are TGCAGGGCCCACTCCTACGAGCAGTACTTC. The encoded protein is CRAHSYEQYF.